The sequence of this TCR beta chain was determined in a study of blood T cell repertoires in COVID-19. Libraries were prepared by immunoSEQ multiplex PCR; TCRdb keeps only in-frame clonotypes and omits some of them. The sample has around 160,000 clones, around 82% seen once. Participants had their cohort set by participant-reported clinical history. Recovery meant two consecutive negative NP/OP PCR tests, professional clearance, or resolved symptoms. CDR1 and CDR2 from the germline V gene are SGDLS and YYNGEE. The CDR3 has 16 residues. V was pared by 6 bases and J by 5 bases, with 14 bases of the junction left unmatched.

The receptor was isolated from a man aged 40-55 years who had recovered from COVID-19. The sample consisted of PBMCs or T cells enriched from blood (not recorded which). This chain connects TRBV9 to TRBJ2-1; 7 nucleotides match TRBD1. The CDR3 nucleotides read TGTGCCAGCACCTTCCTAGGGGGCATAACGGACAATGAGCAGTTCTTC. Amino acids: CASTFLGGITDNEQFF.